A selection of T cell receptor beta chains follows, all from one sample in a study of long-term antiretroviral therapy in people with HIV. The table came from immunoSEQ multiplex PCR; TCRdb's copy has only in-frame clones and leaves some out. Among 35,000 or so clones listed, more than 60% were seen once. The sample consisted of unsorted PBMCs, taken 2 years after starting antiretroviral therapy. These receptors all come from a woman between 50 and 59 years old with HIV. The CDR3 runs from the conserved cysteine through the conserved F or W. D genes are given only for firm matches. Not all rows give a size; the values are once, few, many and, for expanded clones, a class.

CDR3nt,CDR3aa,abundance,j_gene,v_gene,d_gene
TGTGCCAGCAGCGAGAGTTGGGGGTTAACTTCACCCCTCCACTTT,CASSESWGLTSPLHF,medium-sized,TRBJ1-6,TRBV11-2,-
TGCAGCGTTGAAGGGGTGGGAGGGGGCGGTGAGACCCAGTACTTC,CSVEGVGGGGETQYF,-,TRBJ2-5,TRBV29-1,-
TGTGCCAGCAGCAACAGGGGGCGCGATGAAAAACTGTTTTTT,CASSNRGRDEKLFF,-,TRBJ1-4,TRBV2,TRBD1
TGTGCCAGCAGCCGAACCAGGGGAATCGATGGCTACACCTTC,CASSRTRGIDGYTF,-,TRBJ1-2,TRBV27,-
TGTGCCAGCAGCCTCGTGGACAGGGCAAATTCACCCCTCCACTTT,CASSLVDRANSPLHF,-,TRBJ1-6,TRBV6-1,TRBD1
TGTGCCAGCAGTTTGACAGGGGCCGGCTACACCTTC,CASSLTGAGYTF,-,TRBJ1-2,TRBV6-6,TRBD1
TGTGCCACCAGCTCCCGGGGGGGCCCGGACAATGAGCAGTTCTTC,CATSSRGGPDNEQFF,-,TRBJ2-1,TRBV15,TRBD2
TGTGCCAGCAGCATCCGGGGTCCCTACGAGCAGTACTTC,CASSIRGPYEQYF,-,TRBJ2-7,TRBV5-8,-
TGCGCCAGCAGCAAGGGGAACTCTGGGGCCAACGTCCTGACTTTC,CASSKGNSGANVLTF,-,TRBJ2-6,TRBV5-1,-
TGCGCCAGCAGCTTGGATGGGTCTGGAAACACCATATATTTT,CASSLDGSGNTIYF,-,TRBJ1-3,TRBV5-1,-
TGTGCCAGCCGGTCGGGACAACTTTACACTGAAGCTTTCTTT,CASRSGQLYTEAFF,-,TRBJ1-1,TRBV27,-
TGTGCCAGCAGGCGCGGGGATACGCAGTATTTT,CASRRGDTQYF,-,TRBJ2-3,TRBV27,-
TGTGCCAGCTCACCGGGACAGCAAAACTATGGCTACACCTTC,CASSPGQQNYGYTF,-,TRBJ1-2,TRBV18,TRBD1
TGTGCCAGCAGCTTGGGGGGGCGTTACAATGAGCAGTTCTTC,CASSLGGRYNEQFF,-,TRBJ2-1,TRBV27,-
TGTGCCAGCAGCTTGGGACAGGCTAGCAATCAGCCCCAGCATTTT,CASSLGQASNQPQHF,once,TRBJ1-5,TRBV5-6,-
TGTGCCAGCAGCGGACAGGGGAGGGCCAAAAACATTCAGTACTTC,CASSGQGRAKNIQYF,-,TRBJ2-4,TRBV27,TRBD1
TGTGCCACCAGCAGAGATCCCGGGACCTCCAATCAGCCCCAGCATTTT,CATSRDPGTSNQPQHF,-,TRBJ1-5,TRBV15,-
TGTGCCAGCTCACCCCGGGACATTTCCACAGATACGCAGTATTTT,CASSPRDISTDTQYF,-,TRBJ2-3,TRBV18,-
TGTGCCAGCATGAGGGACAGCGTGAGCAATCAGCCCCAGCATTTT,CASMRDSVSNQPQHF,-,TRBJ1-5,TRBV2,TRBD1
TGTGCCATCAGAAAGGGTGACTATGGCTACACCTTC,CAIRKGDYGYTF,-,TRBJ1-2,TRBV10-3,-
TGTGCCAGCCGGGGCCTCTCTCCCTACAATGAGCAGTTCTTC,CASRGLSPYNEQFF,-,TRBJ2-1,TRBV25-1,-
TGTGCCAGCTCACTTACAATCTCCGGGGCCAACGTCCTGACTTTC,CASSLTISGANVLTF,-,TRBJ2-6,TRBV18,-
TGTGCCAGCAGCTTTGACAGCACTGAAGCTTTCTTT,CASSFDSTEAFF,-,TRBJ1-1,TRBV11-2,-
TGTGCCGTCCGGACAGGGGAGGGCTACGAGCAGTACTTC,CAVRTGEGYEQYF,-,TRBJ2-7,TRBV2,TRBD1
TGTGCCAGCAAGCAAGGGGGGACAGATACGCAGTATTTT,CASKQGGTDTQYF,-,TRBJ2-3,TRBV6-5,-
TGCGCCAGCAGCCCTCTCGAGGGGCAGGCCCTAAACTATGGCTACACCTTC,CASSPLEGQALNYGYTF,few,TRBJ1-2,TRBV4-1,-
TGTGCCAGCAGCTTAGTTCAGGACGGCCTTAGCAATCAGCCCCAGCATTTT,CASSLVQDGLSNQPQHF,-,TRBJ1-5,TRBV7-8,-
TGTGCCAGCAGCGATTATACAAAATATGGCTACACCTTC,CASSDYTKYGYTF,-,TRBJ1-2,TRBV9,-
TGTGCCAGCAGCTTGGGGCTAGCGGGGGGGATTACCCAGTACTTC,CASSLGLAGGITQYF,-,TRBJ2-5,TRBV5-6,TRBD2
TGCGCCAGCAGTGAGAATACCGGGGGAGAGGGAAACATTCAGTACTTC,CASSENTGGEGNIQYF,-,TRBJ2-4,TRBV10-1,-
TGTGCCTGGAGCAGGGGGCTGAATTCACCCCTCCACTTT,CAWSRGLNSPLHF,-,TRBJ1-6,TRBV30,TRBD1
TGTGCCAGCTCACCACTAGATACCCGGGACAGCTATTATGGCTACACCTTC,CASSPLDTRDSYYGYTF,-,TRBJ1-2,TRBV18,TRBD1
TGCGCCAGCAGCTTGGTGGGCCCTGAAGAGACCCAGTACTTC,CASSLVGPEETQYF,-,TRBJ2-5,TRBV5-1,-
TGTGCCAGCTCATTAATCAGGGGAGGGACTGAAGCTTTCTTT,CASSLIRGGTEAFF,-,TRBJ1-1,TRBV18,-
TGCGCCAGCAGCCAACTAAGAGGGGACAGACAAGAGACCCAGTACTTC,CASSQLRGDRQETQYF,-,TRBJ2-5,TRBV4-1,TRBD1
TGTGCCAGCTCTCCACAAAATGTTCCCGGGGAGCTGTTTTTT,CASSPQNVPGELFF,-,TRBJ2-2,TRBV27,-
TGTGCCAGCAGCAAAGTAGGAGGCACTAGCGGGGGGGTCGGGGAGCTGTTTTTT,CASSKVGGTSGGVGELFF,-,TRBJ2-2,TRBV21-1,-
TGCACCAGCAGCGGCAGGGCCAGACGGTACGAGCAGTACTTC,CTSSGRARRYEQYF,-,TRBJ2-7,TRBV1,-
TGCGCCAGCAGCCGCGGTAGTTCTGTGGGGAATGAAAAACTGTTTTTT,CASSRGSSVGNEKLFF,-,TRBJ1-4,TRBV5-1,-
TGCGCCAGCAGTGACGTCGGGGCCAAAGTCGCTGAAGCTTTCTTT,CASSDVGAKVAEAFF,-,TRBJ1-1,TRBV10-2,-
TGTGCCAGCAGCTTAGGGGGTGTGTCAGCCAAAAACATTCAGTACTTC,CASSLGGVSAKNIQYF,-,TRBJ2-4,TRBV11-2,-
TGTGCCAGCAGCGTACGATTTGATTCACCCCTCCACTTT,CASSVRFDSPLHF,few,TRBJ1-6,TRBV9,-
TGTGCCTCTACAATCTCTGGGGCCAACGTCCTGACTTTC,CASTISGANVLTF,once,TRBJ2-6,TRBV25-1,-